This passage covers 25 T cell receptor beta chains from one sample sequenced in a study of T cell responses to AZD1222 COVID-19 vaccine. TCRdb keeps only in-frame clones here, not all; method: immunoSEQ multiplex PCR. Among about 130,000 clones listed, 75% to 90% were seen once. This specimen was peripheral blood, taken on day 0 of AZD1222 vaccination. These receptors all come from an adult in good health.

The chain links TRBV9 to TRBJ2-1; 8 bases line up with TRBD2. CDR1 and CDR2 from the germline V gene are SGDLS and YYNGEE. The trim removed 3 bases at V and 6 bases at J, leaving 8 bases unmatched. This CDR3 contains 15 residues. The CDR3 protein is CASSAYGGAFNEQFF. CDR3 in DNA: TGTGCCAGCAGCGCTTACGGGGGGGCCTTCAATGAGCAGTTCTTC.

The V gene is TRBV24-1, the J gene TRBJ1-1, with TRBD1 as a possible D gene (5 bases). The V gene lost 7 bases and the J gene lost 4 bases, with 12 bases spanning the gap. Germline V gives CDR1 KGHDR, CDR2 SFDVKD. This CDR3 spans 13 amino acids. CDR3 DNA sequence: TGTGCCACCAGAAACACCGGGGGCACTGAAGCTTTCTTT. Its protein product is CATRNTGGTEAFF.

This clone appeared once. The J gene is TRBJ1-1, the V gene TRBV13, with 8 nucleotides matching TRBD1. CDR1 and CDR2 (germline): PRHDT, FYEKMQ (reference sequence). CDR3 length: 15 residues. J was trimmed by 2 bases and V by 8 bases; bases with no gene match: 10. CDR3 amino acids: CASGVLTGDNTEAFF. The CDR3, as DNA: TGTGCCAGCGGAGTGTTGACAGGGGATAACACTGAAGCTTTCTTT.

This sequence joins TRBV6-1 and TRBJ1-6, with a possible D match to TRBD1 (6 bases). V lost 2 bases and J 9 bases, leaving 11 bases between the germline ends. CDR1 and CDR2 from the germline V gene are MNHNS and SASEGT. The CDR3 extends over 14 amino acids. The CDR3 bases are TGTGCCAGCAGTGAATCAGGGGACGTTTCACCCCTCCACTTT. This gives the protein CASSESGDVSPLHF.

The chain has TRBV30 and TRBJ1-2, with D possibly matching TRBD1 (6 bases). V was trimmed by 7 bases and J by 1 base, leaving 19 bases between them. In germline, CDR1 is GTSNPN, CDR2 SVGIG (reference sequence). The CDR3 has 15 residues. CDR3 coding DNA: TGTGCCTCCCAGGGGCGGTGGACAGATAACTATGGCTACACCTTC. Residues: CASQGRWTDNYGYTF.

CDR3 bases: TGTGCCAGCAGTTATCGACAGGGGTATGGCTACACCTTC. This gives the protein CASSYRQGYGYTF. The chain combines TRBV6-5 with TRBJ1-2, with 8 bases lining up with TRBD1. From germline, CDR1 is MNHEY and CDR2 SVGAGI. The CDR3 has 13 residues. Trimming cost V 3 bases and J 5 bases; bases outside gene matches: 2.

The V gene is TRBV21-1, the J gene TRBJ1-4; the D call in the table, TRBD1, was not verified against the DNA. TRBV21-1 corresponds to a pseudogene. This CDR3 spans 16 amino acids. The DNA for the CDR3 is TGTGCCAGCAGCAACGAGGCCTACGGGACATCTGAAAAACTGTTTTTT. This sequence encodes CASSNEAYGTSEKLFF.

This clone has only a few counts. The V and J genes are TRBV2 and TRBJ1-2; D not resolved. The CDR3 length is 13 residues. Trimming removed 7 bases at V and 3 bases at J, with 12 bases between. Germline CDR1 reads SNHLY; CDR2 reads FYNNEI. The CDR3: CASTGSGDYGYTF. The CDR3 nucleotides are TGTGCCAGCACGGGGAGCGGCGACTATGGCTACACCTTC.

The V call is TRBV6-1, the J call TRBJ1-1; D possibly corresponds to TRBD1 (5 bases). The CDR3 covers 14 residues. V shed 2 bases and J shed 0 bases, with 7 bases lying between them. Germline V gene lookup returns CDR1 MNHNS and CDR2 SASEGT. The CDR3 region has the DNA TGTGCCAGCAGTGAATCAGGGATGAACACTGAAGCTTTCTTT. This translates into CASSESGMNTEAFF.

The chain carries TRBV27 and TRBJ2-7; perhaps TRBD2 as D (6 bases). The germline V and J ends were trimmed by 3 bases and 6 bases, with 18 bases remaining between them. This CDR3 comprises 15 residues. Germline V CDR1 and CDR2: MNHEY, SMNVEV (reference sequence). The CDR3 loop reads CASSFIGGKIGEQYF. The CDR3 DNA reads TGTGCCAGCAGTTTCATTGGGGGGAAAATTGGCGAGCAGTACTTC.

This clone was seen a single time. The genes are TRBV19 and TRBJ2-3; D possibly corresponds to TRBD1 (7 bases). The CDR3 has 13 residues. V shed 5 bases and J shed 8 bases, with 14 bases lying between them. Germline V lookup: CDR1 LNHDA, CDR2 SQIVND (reference sequence). The CDR3 sequence is CASSLQGGLTQYF. The DNA for the CDR3 is TGTGCCAGTAGTCTCCAGGGGGGACTTACGCAGTATTTT.

The chain recombines TRBV11-2 with TRBJ1-4; D remains unclear. The CDR3 is made up of 16 amino acids. Between the trimmed V and J ends, which lost 5 bases and 2 bases, there was a span of 15 bases. The germline gives CDR1 SGHAT, CDR2 FQNNGV. The CDR3: CASSPTRVSTNEKLFF. As DNA, the CDR3 is TGTGCCAGCAGCCCTACCCGGGTCTCCACTAATGAAAAACTGTTTTTT.

This clone has only one observation. V is TRBV27 and J is TRBJ1-1; tentatively, D is TRBD1 (6 bases). With 0 bases removed from V and 0 bases from J, the gap between germline ends came to 11 bases. Looked up from germline, CDR1 is MNHEY and CDR2 is SMNVEV (reference sequence). CDR3 length equals 16 residues. CDR3 DNA: TGTGCCAGCAGTTTATCGCCTCAGGGGATGAACACTGAAGCTTTCTTT. This codes for CASSLSPQGMNTEAFF.

The chain combines TRBV27 with TRBJ2-3; TRBD2 matches 9 bases. Germline loops: CDR1 MNHEY, CDR2 SMNVEV (reference sequence). CDR3 length equals 15 residues. Trimming at V came to 3 bases and at J to 0 bases, leaving 1 base not matched to a gene. The CDR3 here is CASSLTSGSTDTQYF. The CDR3 DNA reads as TGTGCCAGCAGTTTGACTAGCGGAAGCACAGATACGCAGTATTTT.

The chain recombines TRBV10-2 with TRBJ1-1, with 10 nucleotides matching TRBD1. The CDR3 spans 17 residues. The germline V gene has CDR1 WSHSY and CDR2 SAAADI. V lost 5 bases, J lost 1 base, and 10 bases stayed unmatched. DNA of the CDR3: TGCGCCAGCAGTAATATCTTTCGGACAGGGGGGAACACTGAAGCTTTCTTT. It yields the protein CASSNIFRTGGNTEAFF.

The rearrangement links TRBV7-9 to TRBJ1-3; D is perhaps TRBD1 (6 bases). CDR3 length: 14 amino acids. Trimming took 11 bases from V and 1 from J, leaving 15 bases between them. The germline gives CDR1 SEHNR, CDR2 FQNEAQ (reference sequence). The DNA of the CDR3 is TGTGCCGGAGGGGTGAGGGGGTCTGGAAACACCATATATTTT. This sequence encodes CAGGVRGSGNTIYF. The full variable domain, rest sourced from reference TRBV7-9 and TRBJ1-3, is DTGVSQNPRHKITKRGQNVTFRCDPISEHNRLYWYRQTLGQGPEFLTYFQNEAQLEKSRLLSDRFSAERPKGSFSTLEIQRTEQGDSAMYLCAGGVRGSGNTIYFGEGSWLTVV.

Judged by abundance, this clone is medium-sized. The gene calls are TRBV2 and TRBJ2-2; 9 nucleotides agree with TRBD1. This CDR3 is 18 amino acids long. From germline, CDR1 is SNHLY and CDR2 FYNNEI. The ends lost 5 bases at V and 4 bases at J; junction bases unmatched: 14. CDR3 protein: CASSPGTGMDPITGELFF. DNA for the CDR3: TGTGCCAGCAGTCCCGGGACAGGGATGGACCCGATCACCGGGGAGCTGTTTTTT. Full variable domain (rest looked up from reference TRBV2 and TRBJ2-2): EPEVTQTPSHQVTQMGQEVILRCVPISNHLYFYWYRQILGQKVEFLVSFYNNEISEKSEIFDDQFSVERPDGSNFTLKIRSTKLEDSAMYFCASSPGTGMDPITGELFFGEGSRLTVL.

This sequence joins TRBV28 and TRBJ1-5; 12 nucleotides match TRBD1. Germline V lookup: CDR1 MDHEN, CDR2 SYDVKM. Germline trimming cut 4 bases from V and 2 bases from J; bases unmatched to any gene: 6. The CDR3 length is 17 residues. This chain's CDR3 is CASSWGQGARGNQPQHF. CDR3 nucleotide sequence: TGTGCCAGCAGTTGGGGACAGGGGGCGAGGGGCAATCAGCCCCAGCATTTT.

This clone was detected only a few times. V and J are TRBV7-3 and TRBJ2-1; no clear D gene. V was shortened by 2 bases and J by 7 bases, with 9 bases between the two germline ends. Germline CDR1 and CDR2: SGHTA and FQGTGA. The length of the CDR3 is 13 residues. CDR3 sequence (DNA): TGTGCCAGCAGCTTATATAGAACTAATGAGCAGTTCTTC. Its translation is CASSLYRTNEQFF.

The chain employs TRBV28 and TRBJ1-2; 12 bases are a match to TRBD1. The CDR3 totals 18 residues. Germline V CDR1 and CDR2: MDHEN, SYDVKM. After removal of 5 bases from V and 8 bases from J, the junction contained 18 bases not matched to a gene. The CDR3 DNA is TGTGCCAGCAGTCTCGGGACAGGGGGCGTAATGCGGGCGAGGGGCTACACCTTC. Translated, it gives CASSLGTGGVMRARGYTF.

This clone was observed a single time. This sequence joins TRBV19 and TRBJ2-2; D not certain. The ends were cut back, 6 bases at V and 0 bases at J, with 8 bases in the middle. The CDR3 consists of 14 residues. CDR1 LNHDA and CDR2 SQIVND come from the germline V gene (reference sequence). CDR3 coding DNA: TGTGCCAGTAGCCTGGGGACGAACACCGGGGAGCTGTTTTTT. Translating it yields CASSLGTNTGELFF.

This clone was picked up a small number of times. V gene TRBV7-6 combines with J gene TRBJ1-3; D is undetermined. V lost 4 bases and J 0 bases, leaving 10 bases between the germline ends. The CDR3 is made up of 15 amino acids. Per germline, CDR1 SGHVS and CDR2 FNYEAQ. CDR3 nucleotide sequence: TGTGCCAGCAGCTCGCCCCAGAGCTCTGGAAACACCATATATTTT. Translating gives CASSSPQSSGNTIYF.

J is TRBJ2-7 and V is TRBV14; D unresolved. Deletions cut 2 bases from V and 8 bases from J, with 7 bases between. In germline, CDR1 is SGHDN, CDR2 FVKESK. CDR3 length equals 11 residues. The CDR3 protein is CASSQSVQQYF. CDR3 sequence (DNA): TGTGCCAGCAGCCAATCGGTTCAGCAGTACTTC.

V gene TRBV29-1 combines with J gene TRBJ1-2, with D perhaps TRBD1 (5 bases). Germline-derived CDR1 and CDR2 are SQVTM and ANQGSEA. Trimming took 0 bases from V and 7 from J, leaving 21 bases between them. The CDR3 extends over 16 amino acids. The CDR3 loop is CSVEDQPRQGGAGYTF. The DNA of the CDR3 is TGCAGCGTTGAAGATCAGCCCCGGCAGGGTGGGGCTGGCTACACCTTC. Based on the CDR3 plus reference TRBV29-1 and TRBJ1-2, the full variable domain is SAVISQKPSRDICQRGTSLTIQCQVDSQVTMMFWYRQQPGQSLTLIATANQGSEATYESGFVIDKFPISRPNLTFSTLTVSNMSPEDSSIYLCSVEDQPRQGGAGYTFGSGTRLTVV.

Here the CDR3 DNA reads TGTGCCAGCAGCCAAGAAAGCGTCTCTGGAAACACCATATATTTT. This encodes CASSQESVSGNTIYF. The chain links TRBV3-1 (or the pseudogene TRBV3-2) to TRBJ1-3; D ambiguous. V was pared by 0 bases and J by 0 bases, with 6 bases between. The CDR3 has 15 amino acids. Germline CDR1 is LGHDT and CDR2 is YNNKEL (reference sequence).